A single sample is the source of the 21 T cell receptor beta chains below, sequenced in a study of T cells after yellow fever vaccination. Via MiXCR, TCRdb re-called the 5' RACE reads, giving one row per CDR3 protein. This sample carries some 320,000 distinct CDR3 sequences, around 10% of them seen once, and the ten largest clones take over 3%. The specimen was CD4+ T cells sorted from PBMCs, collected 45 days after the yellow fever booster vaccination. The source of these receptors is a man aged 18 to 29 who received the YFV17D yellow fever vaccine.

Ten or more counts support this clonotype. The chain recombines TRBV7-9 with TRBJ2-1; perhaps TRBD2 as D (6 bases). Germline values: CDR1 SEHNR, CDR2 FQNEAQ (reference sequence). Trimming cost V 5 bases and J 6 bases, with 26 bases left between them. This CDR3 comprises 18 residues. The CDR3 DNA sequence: TGTGCCAGCAGCGGTGTCGTTCAGGCAGGGAGGATACCCAATGAGCAGTTCTTC. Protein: CASSGVVQAGRIPNEQFF. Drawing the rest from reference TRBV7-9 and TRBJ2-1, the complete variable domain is DTGVSQNPRHKITKRGQNVTFRCDPISEHNRLYWYRQTLGQGPEFLTYFQNEAQLEKSRLLSDRFSAERPKGSFSTLEIQRTEQGDSAMYLCASSGVVQAGRIPNEQFFGPGTRLTVL.

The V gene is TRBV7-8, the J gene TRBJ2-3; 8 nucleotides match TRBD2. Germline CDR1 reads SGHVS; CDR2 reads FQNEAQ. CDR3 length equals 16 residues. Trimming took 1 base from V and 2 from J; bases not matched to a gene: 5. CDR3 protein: CASSLVRLAPTDTQYF. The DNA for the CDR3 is TGTGCCAGCAGCTTAGTTCGACTAGCGCCCACAGATACGCAGTATTTT.

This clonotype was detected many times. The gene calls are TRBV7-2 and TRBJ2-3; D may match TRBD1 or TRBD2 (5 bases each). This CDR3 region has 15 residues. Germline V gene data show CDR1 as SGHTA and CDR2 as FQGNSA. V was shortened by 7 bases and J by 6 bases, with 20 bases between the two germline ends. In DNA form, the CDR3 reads TGTGCCAGCAAAAGGTCCGGGACCGACGTGGATACGCAGTATTTT. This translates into CASKRSGTDVDTQYF. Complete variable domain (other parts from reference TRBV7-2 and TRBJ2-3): GAGVSQSPSNKVTEKGKDVELRCDPISGHTALYWYRQSLGQGLEFLIYFQGNSAPDKSGLPSDRFSAERTGGSVSTLTIQRTQQEDSAVYLCASKRSGTDVDTQYFGPGTRLTVL.

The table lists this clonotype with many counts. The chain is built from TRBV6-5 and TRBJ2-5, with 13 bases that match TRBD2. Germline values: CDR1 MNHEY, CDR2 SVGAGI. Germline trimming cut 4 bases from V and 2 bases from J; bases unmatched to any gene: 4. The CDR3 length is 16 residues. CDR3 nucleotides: TGTGCCAGCAGTTCCCGGACTAGCGGGGGACAAGAGACCCAGTACTTC. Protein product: CASSSRTSGGQETQYF.

DNA of the CDR3: TGCAGTGCCTTTATCGGGGCTAGCGGCACAGATACGCAGTATTTT. This gives the protein CSAFIGASGTDTQYF. The V call is TRBV20-1, the J call TRBJ2-3, with a weak D call TRBD2 (6 bases). The CDR3 is made up of 15 amino acids. V was clipped by 6 bases and J by 1 base, with 17 bases between them. The V gene's germline CDR1 is DFQATT and CDR2 SNEGSKA (reference sequence).

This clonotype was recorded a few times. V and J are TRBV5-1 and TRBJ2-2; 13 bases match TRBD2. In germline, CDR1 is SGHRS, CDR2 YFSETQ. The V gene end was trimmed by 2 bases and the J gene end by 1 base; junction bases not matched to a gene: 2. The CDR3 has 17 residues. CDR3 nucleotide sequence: TGCGCCAGCAGCTTAGGACTAGCGGGGGTGAACACCGGGGAGCTGTTTTTT. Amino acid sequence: CASSLGLAGVNTGELFF.

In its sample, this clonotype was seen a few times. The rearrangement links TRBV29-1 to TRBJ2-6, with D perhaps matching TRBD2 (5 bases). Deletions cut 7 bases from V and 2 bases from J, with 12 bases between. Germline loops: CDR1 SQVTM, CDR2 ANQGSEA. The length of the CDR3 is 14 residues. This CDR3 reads CSARGFTGANVLTF. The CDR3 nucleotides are TGCAGCGCCCGAGGGTTTACTGGGGCCAACGTCCTGACTTTC.

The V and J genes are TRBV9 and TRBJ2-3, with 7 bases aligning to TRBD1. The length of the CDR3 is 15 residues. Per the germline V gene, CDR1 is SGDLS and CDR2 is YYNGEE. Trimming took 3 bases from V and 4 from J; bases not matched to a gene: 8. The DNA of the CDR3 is TGTGCCAGCAGCGAACAGGGGATCGATGCAGATACGCAGTATTTT. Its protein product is CASSEQGIDADTQYF.

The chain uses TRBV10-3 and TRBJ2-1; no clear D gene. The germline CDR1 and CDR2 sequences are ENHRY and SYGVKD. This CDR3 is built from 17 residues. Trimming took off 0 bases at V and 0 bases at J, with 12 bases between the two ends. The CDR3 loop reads CAISESIESASYNEQFF. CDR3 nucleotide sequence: TGTGCCATCAGTGAGTCGATAGAATCGGCCTCCTACAATGAGCAGTTCTTC.

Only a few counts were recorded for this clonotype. CDR3 bases: TGTGCCAGTAGTATGGCCGGGGTGGGGGAGCTGTTTTTT. Translating gives CASSMAGVGELFF. V and J are TRBV19 and TRBJ2-2; tentative D call: TRBD2 (5 bases). The V end lost 3 bases, the J end lost 8 bases, and 10 bases lay between the germline ends. This CDR3 comprises 13 residues. Germline V lookup: CDR1 LNHDA, CDR2 SQIVND (reference sequence).

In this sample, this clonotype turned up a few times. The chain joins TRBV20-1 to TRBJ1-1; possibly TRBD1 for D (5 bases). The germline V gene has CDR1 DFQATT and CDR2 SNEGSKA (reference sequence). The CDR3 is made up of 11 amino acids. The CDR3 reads CSAPWGVEAFF. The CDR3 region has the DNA TGCAGCGCGCCTTGGGGGGTTGAAGCTTTCTTT.

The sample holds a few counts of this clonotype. CDR3: CAISGGQGSAGELFF. The CDR3 DNA reads as TGTGCCATCAGTGGGGGACAGGGGAGCGCCGGGGAGCTGTTTTTT. The chain combines TRBV10-3 with TRBJ2-2; TRBD1 aligns across 10 bases. Unmatched junction bases numbered 5, after V lost 4 bases and J lost 6 bases. This CDR3 comprises 15 residues. Germline V gives CDR1 ENHRY, CDR2 SYGVKD.

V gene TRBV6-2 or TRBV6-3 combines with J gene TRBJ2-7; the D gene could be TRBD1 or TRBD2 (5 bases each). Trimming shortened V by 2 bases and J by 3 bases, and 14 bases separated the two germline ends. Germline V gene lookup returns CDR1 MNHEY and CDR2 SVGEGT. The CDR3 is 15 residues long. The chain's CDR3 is CASSYGGPISYEQYF. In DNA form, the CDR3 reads TGTGCCAGCAGTTACGGGGGACCCATAAGCTACGAGCAGTACTTC.

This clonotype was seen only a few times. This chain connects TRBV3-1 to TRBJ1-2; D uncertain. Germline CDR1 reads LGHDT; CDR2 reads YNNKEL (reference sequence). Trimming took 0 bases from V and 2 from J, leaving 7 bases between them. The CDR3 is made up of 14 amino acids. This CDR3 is CASSQDWANYGYTF. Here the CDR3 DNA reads TGTGCCAGCAGCCAAGACTGGGCGAACTATGGCTACACCTTC.

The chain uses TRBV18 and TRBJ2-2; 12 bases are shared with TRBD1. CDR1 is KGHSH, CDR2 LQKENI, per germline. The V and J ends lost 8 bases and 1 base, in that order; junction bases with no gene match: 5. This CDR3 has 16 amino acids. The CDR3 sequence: CASQGTGGQNTGELFF. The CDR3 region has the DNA TGTGCCAGCCAAGGGACAGGGGGCCAGAACACCGGGGAGCTGTTTTTT.

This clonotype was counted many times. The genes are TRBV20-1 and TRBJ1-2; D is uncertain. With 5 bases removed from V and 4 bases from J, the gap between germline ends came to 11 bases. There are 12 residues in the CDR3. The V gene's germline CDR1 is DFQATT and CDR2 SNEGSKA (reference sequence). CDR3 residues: CSAPDQRYGYTF. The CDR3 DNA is TGCAGTGCTCCAGACCAGCGCTATGGCTACACCTTC.

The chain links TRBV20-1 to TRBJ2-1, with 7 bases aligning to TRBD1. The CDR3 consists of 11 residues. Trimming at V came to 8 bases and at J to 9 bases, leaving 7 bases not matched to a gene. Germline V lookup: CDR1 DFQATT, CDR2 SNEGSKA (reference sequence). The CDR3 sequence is CSPRGQFEQFF. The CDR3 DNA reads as TGCAGTCCTCGGGGACAGTTTGAGCAGTTCTTC.

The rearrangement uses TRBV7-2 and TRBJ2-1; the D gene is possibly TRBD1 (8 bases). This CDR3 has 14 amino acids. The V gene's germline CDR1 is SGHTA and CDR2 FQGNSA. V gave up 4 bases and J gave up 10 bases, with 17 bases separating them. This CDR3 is CASSSLDREGEQFF. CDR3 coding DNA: TGTGCCAGCAGCTCTTTGGACAGGGAGGGCGAGCAGTTCTTC. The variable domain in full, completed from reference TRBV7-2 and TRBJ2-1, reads GAGVSQSPSNKVTEKGKDVELRCDPISGHTALYWYRQSLGQGLEFLIYFQGNSAPDKSGLPSDRFSAERTGGSVSTLTIQRTQQEDSAVYLCASSSLDREGEQFFGPGTRLTVL.

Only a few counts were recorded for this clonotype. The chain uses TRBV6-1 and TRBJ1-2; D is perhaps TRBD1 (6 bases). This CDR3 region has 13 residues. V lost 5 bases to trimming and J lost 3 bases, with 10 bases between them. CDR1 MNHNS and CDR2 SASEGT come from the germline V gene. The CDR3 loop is CASSPDSDYGYTF. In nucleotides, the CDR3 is TGTGCCAGCAGTCCGGACAGTGACTATGGCTACACCTTC.

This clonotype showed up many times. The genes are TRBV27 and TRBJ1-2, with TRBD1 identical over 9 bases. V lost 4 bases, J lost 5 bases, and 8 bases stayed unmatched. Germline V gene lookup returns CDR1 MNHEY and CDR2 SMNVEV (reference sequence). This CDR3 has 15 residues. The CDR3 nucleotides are TGTGCCAGCAGTTGGGGACAGGGAGAGTTATATGGCTACACCTTC. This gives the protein CASSWGQGELYGYTF.

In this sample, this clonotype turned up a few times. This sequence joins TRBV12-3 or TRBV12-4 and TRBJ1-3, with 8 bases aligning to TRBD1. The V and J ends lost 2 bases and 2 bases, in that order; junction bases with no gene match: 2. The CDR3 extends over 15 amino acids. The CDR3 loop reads CASSLQGAAGNTIYF. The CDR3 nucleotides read TGTGCCAGCAGTTTACAGGGGGCGGCTGGAAACACCATATATTTT.